These 13 T cell receptor beta chains came from one sample sequenced in a study of T cells in women clearing cervical HPV infection (dated by TCRdb to the late 2010s). Receptor libraries were prepared by the immunoSEQ multiplex PCR assay. The immuneACCESS repertoire file appears here via TCRdb, limited to in-frame rearrangements. These files lack a portion of the clones; in checked studies, under half of the deficit traces to unresolved V genes, and the cause of the others is not known. The sample table on file contains around 35,000 clones. The leading ten clones occupy roughly 1.3% of the sample. The sample taken for sequencing was blood buffy coat. These receptors came from a woman between 18 and 70 years old with a cervical HPV16 infection that either progressed to CIN3+ or cleared (not recorded which).

As to this clone: The CDR3 is cut off 3 residues early in the read; its end comes from the germline J gene. The rearrangement joins TRBV7-3 to TRBJ2-1, with D perhaps TRBD2 (5 bases). The V gene lost 1 base and the J gene lost 4 bases, with 11 bases spanning the gap. This CDR3 is 15 amino acids long. Germline assignment: CDR1 SGHTA and CDR2 FQGTGA. The CDR3 reads CASSLNPGWYNEQFF. The part of the CDR3 DNA that was read is TGTGCCAGCAGCTTAAACCCGGGGTGGTACAATGAG. The variable domain in full, completed from reference TRBV7-3 and TRBJ2-1, reads GAGVSQTPSNKVTEKGKYVELRCDPISGHTALYWYRQSLGQGPEFLIYFQGTGAADDSGLPNDRFFAVRPEGSVSTLKIQRTERGDSAVYLCASSLNPGWYNEQFFGPGTRLTVL.

Comment on this clone: The read finishes 3 residues shy of the CDR3 end, and the germline J gene is used to complete it. This rearrangement joins TRBV30 to TRBJ1-6; no clear D gene. Germline V lookup: CDR1 GTSNPN, CDR2 SVGIG (reference sequence). This CDR3 is 14 amino acids long. V lost 2 bases and J lost 7, with 12 bases in between. CDR3 DNA (partial): TGTGCCTGGAGTTCAGGCAGTCCGAATTCACCC. Amino acid sequence: CAWSSGSPNSP. The entire CDR3 protein reads CAWSSGSPNSPLHF.

Note on this clone: The read is 3 residues too short to cover the CDR3 end, so that end is filled in from the germline J gene. The V and J genes are TRBV28 and TRBJ2-7, with 7 bases lining up with TRBD1. This CDR3 region has 15 residues. Trimming at V came to 4 bases and at J to 2 bases, leaving 8 bases not matched to a gene. CDR1 and CDR2 (germline): MDHEN, SYDVKM. The CDR3 sequence: CASSSTGKVAYEQYF. CDR3 DNA, as far as it was read: TGTGCCAGCAGTTCGACAGGGAAGGTGGCCTACGAG.

Comment on this clone: The read halts 3 residues ahead of the CDR3 end, with the missing end drawn from the germline J gene. The J gene is TRBJ2-1, the V gene TRBV29-1, with D possibly TRBD2 on 5 matching bases. Per germline, CDR1 SQVTM and CDR2 ANQGSEA. The CDR3 runs to 14 residues. The V and J ends lost 5 bases and 0 bases respectively, with 11 bases between them. The CDR3 loop is CSVSREGSYNEQFF. The sequenced part of the CDR3 DNA is TGCAGCGTTTCCCGTGAGGGCTCCTACAATGAG.

A word on this clone: The CDR3 end is not reached by the read, which stops 3 residues before it; the germline J gene fills it in. The gene calls are TRBV7-2 and TRBJ1-1; D is undetermined. Germline CDR1 reads SGHTA; CDR2 reads FQGNSA. The CDR3 has 16 amino acids. V was trimmed by 0 bases and J by 0 bases, leaving 11 bases between them. CDR3: CASSLASGRLNTEAFF. The CDR3 bases that were read are TGTGCCAGCAGCTTAGCTAGTGGCAGGCTGAACACTGAA.

Worth noting for this clone: Sequencing ends 3 residues short of the CDR3 end; the germline J gene provides the rest. The V gene is TRBV7-9, the J gene TRBJ1-1; tentatively, D is TRBD1 (5 bases). The CDR3 sequence is 12 residues long. V was clipped by 5 bases and J by 7 bases, with 11 bases between them. Germline V gene sequence: CDR1 SEHNR, CDR2 FQNEAQ (reference sequence). CDR3 bases read: TGTGCCAGCAGCGAGGGGCGAGGTGAA. Encoded protein: CASSEGRGE. From start to end, the CDR3 is CASSEGRGEAFF. Drawing the rest from reference TRBV7-9 and TRBJ1-1, the complete variable domain is DTGVSQNPRHKITKRGQNVTFRCDPISEHNRLYWYRQTLGQGPEFLTYFQNEAQLEKSRLLSDRFSAERPKGSFSTLEIQRTEQGDSAMYLCASSEGRGEAFFGQGTRLTVV.

Concerning this clone: The DNA ends 3 residues before the CDR3 does, and the rest of the CDR3 is filled in from the germline J gene. The chain combines TRBV7-2 with TRBJ2-3, with 7 bases lining up with TRBD1. The CDR3 runs to 15 residues. CDR1 and CDR2 (germline): SGHTA, FQGNSA. Partial CDR3 DNA: TGTGCCAGCAGCTCCTCGACAGGGCTCCTCCAGCCG. Translation gives CASSSSTGLLQP. The full-length CDR3 reads as CASSSSTGLLQPQYF.

About this clone: The CDR3 extends 3 residues past the end of the read, so its final part is completed from the germline J gene. V usage is TRBV18 and J usage is TRBJ2-7; D not resolved. In germline, CDR1 is KGHSH, CDR2 LQKENI. This CDR3 is 13 amino acids long. The V end was cut by 4 bases, the J end by 5 bases, with 12 bases between. The CDR3 bases that were read are TGTGCCAGCTCACGAAGCTCACCGGACGAG. Encoded protein: CASSRSSPDE. The whole CDR3 protein is CASSRSSPDEQYF.

The CDR3 bases that were read are TGCGCCAGCAGCTCGGGACTAGCGGGAGGAACGTACCAAGAGACC. Translating it yields CASSSGLAGGTYQET. The whole CDR3 is CASSSGLAGGTYQETQYF. The V call is TRBV5-1, the J call TRBJ2-5; 15 bases map to TRBD2. The read stops 3 residues short of the end of the CDR3; the missing end is completed from the germline J gene. Germline values: CDR1 SGHRS, CDR2 YFSETQ. This CDR3 comprises 18 residues. V gave up 3 bases and J gave up 0 bases; unmatched junction bases: 6.

Remarks on this clone: The CDR3 end is not reached by the read, which stops 3 residues before it; the germline J gene fills it in. The V gene is TRBV7-2, the J gene TRBJ1-2, with 8 bases lining up with TRBD1. Germline V lookup: CDR1 SGHTA, CDR2 FQGNSA. CDR3 size: 15 residues. This CDR3 is CASSLSQGAEETYTF. The DNA read from the CDR3 is TGTGCCAGCAGCTTATCGCAGGGGGCCGAGGAGACC.

This CDR3 is CASSYLRADQAKNIQYF. The CDR3 DNA, read in part, is TGTGCCAGCAGTTACTTAAGGGCAGATCAAGCCAAAAACATT. The chain uses TRBV6-2 or TRBV6-3 and TRBJ2-4; D call uncertain. The read ends 3 residues early relative to the CDR3; the germline J gene fills the gap. The CDR3 sequence is 17 residues long. Trimming pared 1 base from V and 0 bases from J, leaving 13 bases between. Per germline, CDR1 MNHEY and CDR2 SVGEGT.

As regards this clone: The sequenced fragment ends 3 residues before the CDR3 boundary, so the rest is inferred from the germline J gene. The chain uses TRBV7-2 and TRBJ2-2, with 10 bases fitting TRBD1. CDR1 SGHTA and CDR2 FQGNSA come from the germline V gene. This CDR3 spans 14 amino acids. CDR3 bases read: TGTGCCAGCAGCTCCCGGGACAGGGGTGAAAAG. Translating gives CASSSRDRGEK. The complete CDR3 reads CASSSRDRGEKLFF.

Points on this clone: The read finishes 3 residues shy of the CDR3 end, and the germline J gene is used to complete it. The chain links TRBV2 to TRBJ2-5, with TRBD2 identical over 11 bases. This CDR3 has 16 amino acids. J lost 1 base, V lost 8 bases, and 9 bases had no gene match. Germline CDR1 reads SNHLY; CDR2 reads FYNNEI. The covered CDR3 bases are TGTGCCAGCTGCCGCCTAGCGGGAGGAACCCAAGAGACC. Its translation: CASCRLAGGTQET. The CDR3 as a whole reads CASCRLAGGTQETQYF.